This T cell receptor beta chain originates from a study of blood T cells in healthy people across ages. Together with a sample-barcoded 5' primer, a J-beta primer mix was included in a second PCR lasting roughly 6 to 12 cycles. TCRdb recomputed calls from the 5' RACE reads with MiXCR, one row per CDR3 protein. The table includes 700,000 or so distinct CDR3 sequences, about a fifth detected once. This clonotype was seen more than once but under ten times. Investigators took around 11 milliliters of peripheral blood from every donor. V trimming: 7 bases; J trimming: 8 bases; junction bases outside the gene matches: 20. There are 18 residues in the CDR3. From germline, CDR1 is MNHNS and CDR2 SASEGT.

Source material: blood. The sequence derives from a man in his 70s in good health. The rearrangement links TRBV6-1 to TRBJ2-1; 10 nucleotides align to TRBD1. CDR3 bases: TGTGCCAGCATACAGGGGCTGGGAAGGGGACAGGGGCGCTATGAGCAGTTCTTC. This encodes CASIQGLGRGQGRYEQFF.